These 17 T cell receptor beta chains share one sample of origin, sequenced in a study of beta chain features in type 1 diabetes (dated by TCRdb to the late 2010s). Library construction relied on the immunoSEQ multiplex PCR assay. The entire amount of isolated RNA was reverse transcribed using the High Capacity cDNA Reverse Transcription Kit, so the sequenced TCRB transcripts were expressed ones. TCRdb limited this immuneACCESS table to in-frame rearrangements with V and J called. A share of clones is missing; checked studies link under half to unresolved V genes, and the rest is unexplained. This sample lists 600,000 to 750,000 clones; roughly 12% were detected once. 0.095% to 0.15% of the sample belongs to the ten largest clones. No antigens are known for them. Beyond this particular receptor, the publication reports: In all four CD4+ subsets, TCRB CDR3 length was moderately but significantly shorter in type 1 diabetes patients.

The specimen was naive CD4+ T cells from blood. The sample's cell subset or site label is to be understood as: true naive CD4+ T cells. Receptors were obtained from a man aged 25 to 45 with type 1 diabetes.

With regard to this clone: Germline and junction disagree at one end, which may indicate a read error. This chain connects TRBV2 to TRBJ1-3; no clear D gene. Germline CDR1 and CDR2: SNHLY and FYNNEI. CDR3 length: 14 residues. CDR3 DNA sequence: TGTGCCAGCAGTGAACGTTCAGGCTATTCCGGGGTAAATTTC. It translates to CASSERSGYSGVNF. The full variable domain, with the rest looked up from reference TRBV2 and TRBJ1-3, is EPEVTQTPSHQVTQMGQEVILRCVPISNHLYFYWYRQILGQKVEFLVSFYNNEISEKSEIFDDQFSVERPDGSNFTLKIRSTKLEDSAMYFCASSERSGYSGVNFGEGSWLTVV.

The V call is TRBV2, the J call TRBJ1-3, with a possible D match to TRBD1 (6 bases). From germline, CDR1 is SNHLY and CDR2 FYNNEI. The germline V and J ends were trimmed by 1 base and 0 bases, with 13 bases remaining between them. This CDR3 has 17 residues. The CDR3 spells CASSEEGGPYSGNTIYF. The CDR3 nucleotides read TGTGCCAGCAGTGAAGAGGGGGGACCCTACTCTGGAAACACCATATATTTT.

CDR3 nucleotide sequence: TGTGCCAGCTCCCGCGACAGGAATAGCAATCAGCCCCAGCATTTT. It specifies CASSRDRNSNQPQHF. This chain joins TRBV18 and TRBJ1-5; TRBD1 is a possible D gene (6 bases). The V end lost 6 bases, the J end lost 0 bases, and 12 bases lay between the germline ends. This CDR3 is 15 amino acids long. Germline CDR1 KGHSH, CDR2 LQKENI.

This clone was observed a few times. The V call is TRBV6-5, the J call TRBJ1-2; 9 bases line up with TRBD1. This CDR3 region has 15 residues. The germline V gene has CDR1 MNHEY and CDR2 SVGAGI. V lost 0 bases and J lost 3; bases outside the gene matches: 2. CDR3 bases: TGTGCCAGCAGTTACTCGGGACAGGGATACTATGGCTACACCTTC. This codes for CASSYSGQGYYGYTF.

A few counts support this clone. The V call is TRBV28, the J call TRBJ2-1, with D possibly matching TRBD2 (6 bases). Trimming pared 6 bases from V and 11 bases from J, leaving 17 bases between. Germline V gives CDR1 MDHEN, CDR2 SYDVKM. This CDR3 comprises 13 residues. The CDR3 nucleotides are TGTGCCAGCAGCCTAACGTCTCTAGCGAAGCAGTTCTTC. Its translation: CASSLTSLAKQFF.

This clone was detected a few times. V gene TRBV11-2 combines with J gene TRBJ2-5; TRBD2 aligns across 12 bases. V lost 5 bases to trimming and J lost 3 bases; unmatched junction nucleotides: 10. The CDR3 contains 17 residues. Germline values: CDR1 SGHAT, CDR2 FQNNGV. The CDR3 sequence: CASSDGWPSGGEETQYF. The CDR3 region has the DNA TGTGCCAGCAGCGACGGGTGGCCTAGCGGGGGGGAAGAGACCCAGTACTTC.

The J gene is TRBJ1-4, the V gene TRBV11-2; 9 bases align to TRBD1. Germline V CDR1 and CDR2: SGHAT, FQNNGV. Losses at the gene ends were 4 bases for V and 8 bases for J; bases not matched to a gene: 11. The CDR3 length is 16 residues. The CDR3 DNA sequence: TGTGCCAGCAGCTCTTCCGGGACAGGGCTGCGAGAAAAACTGTTTTTT. It encodes CASSSSGTGLREKLFF.

This clone was counted only a few times. The same CDR3 also results from other DNA sequences found in this sample. V usage is TRBV20-1 and J usage is TRBJ2-7; maybe TRBD1 (5 bases). CDR3 length: 11 amino acids. Trimming took off 5 bases at V and 2 bases at J, with 7 bases between the two ends. Germline values: CDR1 DFQATT, CDR2 SNEGSKA (reference sequence). CDR3 nucleotides: TGCAGTGCTTCAGGGACCTACGAGCAGTACTTC. Translation gives CSASGTYEQYF.

The V call is TRBV2, the J call TRBJ2-1; 8 bases fit TRBD1. The CDR3 loop spans 15 amino acids. Germline CDR1 SNHLY, CDR2 FYNNEI. V shed 5 bases, J shed 4 bases, and the junction held 7 bases outside the gene matches. CDR3 loop: CASSTQGAEYNEQFF. In DNA, the CDR3 is TGTGCCAGCAGTACCCAGGGGGCCGAATACAATGAGCAGTTCTTC.

V and J are TRBV6-6 and TRBJ1-4; the D gene is possibly TRBD1 (5 bases). The germline V gene encodes CDR1 MNHNY and CDR2 SVGAGI (reference sequence). This CDR3 has 14 residues. The ends were cut back, 6 bases at V and 5 bases at J, with 13 bases in the middle. CDR3 loop: CASRQTGANEKLFF. The DNA of the CDR3 is TGTGCCAGCAGGCAAACAGGCGCGAATGAAAAACTGTTTTTT.

In the case of this clone: A clone one base away is much larger, so this may be a read error. The rearrangement joins TRBV13 to TRBJ2-7, with unresolved D. Trimming removed 5 bases at V and 2 bases at J, with 4 bases between. CDR1 is PRHDT, CDR2 FYEKMQ, per germline (reference sequence). The CDR3 is made up of 11 amino acids. Here the CDR3 DNA reads TGTGCCAGCAGCCAAACCTACGAGCAGTACTTC. It specifies CASSQTYEQYF.

The chain is built from TRBV7-6 and TRBJ1-4, with D possibly matching TRBD1 (6 bases). CDR3 length equals 16 residues. CDR1 SGHVS and CDR2 FNYEAQ come from the germline V gene. The V and J ends lost 4 bases and 4 bases respectively, with 16 bases between them. CDR3 sequence (DNA): TGTGCCAGCAGCTCCTACGGACAGTGGCATAATGAAAAACTGTTTTTT. Residues: CASSSYGQWHNEKLFF.

The V and J genes are TRBV7-2 and TRBJ2-3, with D maybe TRBD2 (5 bases). The germline V gene has CDR1 SGHTA and CDR2 FQGNSA. The ends were cut back, 5 bases at V and 3 bases at J, with 18 bases in the middle. The CDR3 totals 16 residues. CDR3 residues: CASSTPLREWTDTQYF. CDR3 nucleotide sequence: TGTGCCAGCAGCACACCGTTGAGGGAGTGGACAGATACGCAGTATTTT.

The gene calls are TRBV6-1 and TRBJ1-1; no firm D call. V was cut by 6 bases and J by 7 bases, with 12 bases left in between. The CDR3 runs 12 residues. CDR1 MNHNS and CDR2 SASEGT come from the germline V gene. The CDR3 here is CASSWEGSEAFF. Written as DNA, the CDR3 is TGTGCCAGCAGCTGGGAGGGAAGTGAAGCTTTCTTT.

In this sample, this clone turned up a few times. The chain joins TRBV9 to TRBJ2-7; 10 bases align to TRBD2. Germline CDR1 SGDLS, CDR2 YYNGEE. V lost 3 bases and J lost 0; bases outside the gene matches: 18. The CDR3 sequence is 20 residues long. The CDR3 sequence: CASSASIAGGTTARSYEQYF. In DNA, the CDR3 is TGTGCCAGCAGCGCCTCCATAGCGGGGGGAACTACTGCACGCTCCTACGAGCAGTACTTC.

The gene calls are TRBV6-5 and TRBJ1-3; D gene uncertain. V gave up 11 bases and J gave up 9 bases, with 11 bases separating them. This CDR3 has 10 amino acids. Germline values: CDR1 MNHEY, CDR2 SVGAGI. CDR3 amino acids: CASWEFTIYF. The CDR3 DNA follows: TGTGCCTCTTGGGAGTTCACCATATATTTT.

The gene calls are TRBV7-2 and TRBJ2-1; D not certain. CDR1 is SGHTA and CDR2 is FQGNSA in the germline V gene. This CDR3 contains 13 residues. V was pared by 3 bases and J by 7 bases, with 10 bases between. The CDR3 nucleotides read TGTGCCAGCAGCTTGTACTCACTGAATGAGCAGTTCTTC. This codes for CASSLYSLNEQFF. Full variable domain (missing parts from reference TRBV7-2 and TRBJ2-1): GAGVSQSPSNKVTEKGKDVELRCDPISGHTALYWYRQSLGQGLEFLIYFQGNSAPDKSGLPSDRFSAERTGGSVSTLTIQRTQQEDSAVYLCASSLYSLNEQFFGPGTRLTVL.